What follows is one T cell receptor beta chain and its context. The clone's antigen remains unknown. Base qualities are not recorded, but no much larger clone differs from it by a single base. This specimen belongs to a study of T cell changes during pregnancy in multiple sclerosis (dated by TCRdb to about 2019). Broadly, across the study: In women with multiple sclerosis, the researchers looked at how the T cell repertoire shifted as pregnancy progressed.

The library was obtained by the immunoSEQ multiplex PCR assay. TCRdb obtained this table from immuneACCESS and retained in-frame rearrangements with V and J assigned. These tables miss some clones; where compared with another copy, unresolved V genes account for less than half of the shortfall, and the remainder is unexplained. The sample table holds tens of thousands of clones, of which roughly nine tenths were seen once. The ten most abundant clones make up under 0.9% of the sample. The germline V gene (reference sequence) specifies LNHDA as CDR1 and SQIVND as CDR2. The CDR3 contains 16 residues, cysteine and phenylalanine counted. The CDR3 DNA has 48 bases and is translated from base 1. Trimming accounts for 5 bases at V and 6 bases at J, while the number of junction bases matched to no gene is 12.

This chain joins TRBV19 to TRBJ2-1, with TRBD2 matching 8 junction bases. This TCR derives from a female donor in good health, enrolled as a control in a pregnancy study. This specimen consisted of peripheral blood, obtained in the third trimester of pregnancy. The CDR3 protein is CASSSRTGGPGNEQFF. At the DNA level, the sequence is TGTGCCAGTAGTTCAAGAACGGGAGGGCCTGGCAATGAGCAGTTCTTC. The CDR3, completed at both ends by the reference TRBV19 and TRBJ2-1 genes, gives the full variable domain DGGITQSPKYLFRKEGQNVTLSCEQNLNHDAMYWYRQDPGQGLRLIYYSQIVNDFQKGDIAEGYSVSREKKESFPLTVTSAQKNPTAFYLCASSSRTGGPGNEQFFGPGTRLTVL.